The clone carrying this T cell receptor beta chain has only a few counts. Antigen: not known. The junction differs from germline at one of its ends, possibly a read error. The data were taken from a study of regulatory T cells in long-lasting Graves disease. Study-level results: TRBV28, TRBJ1-2 and TRBJ2-5 were segments that persistent disease favored.

Time point reported: persistent/refractory GD, antithyroid drugs over 5 years with positive TRAb. Making the TCR library involved RNA that had been extracted from PBMCs. The guidelines of the American Thyroid Association were the basis for diagnosing Graves' disease. EDTA tubes held approximately 9 milliliters of peripheral blood from each patient. This CDR3 contains 15 residues. CDR1 is SGHRS and CDR2 is YFSETQ in the germline V gene. Arm-PCR of CDR3 regions and iRepertoire HTBI primers were the basis on which TCR beta libraries were built. Per the original data handling: Identification of gene segments yielded approximately 62 TRBV and about 15 TRBJ across samples. TCRdb analysed the multiplex PCR reads with MiXCR anew, one entry per CDR3 protein. The V and J calls shown here were made by TCRdb, not taken from the authors' results. The table includes roughly 400,000 distinct CDR3 sequences, 20% detected once.

The receptor was derived from a female donor with Graves disease. The sequencing here drew on peripheral blood mononuclear cells (PBMCs), taken when the disease was refractory, from a patient treated with antithyroid drugs. The genes are TRBV5-1 and TRBJ2-1, with unresolved D. The chain's CDR3 is CASSLARTSNNEQFF. The CDR3 DNA reads TGCGCCAGCAGCTTGGCCAGGACCTCCAACAATGAGCAGTTCTTC.